Here is one T cell receptor beta chain with its context. Recovery meant two consecutive negative NP/OP PCR tests, professional clearance, or resolved symptoms. This entry comes from a study of blood T cell repertoires in COVID-19. Germline V gene data show CDR1 as LNHDA and CDR2 as SQIVND (reference sequence). The CDR3 sequence is 14 residues long. Trimming shortened V by 5 bases and J by 2 bases, and 12 bases separated the two germline ends. The repertoire was sequenced with immunoSEQ multiplex PCR; TCRdb's copy has only in-frame clones and lacks some. The sample consists of hundreds of thousands of clones, more than 75% of them appearing once.

The TCR comes from a woman aged 45-65 years who had recovered from COVID-19. This chain uses TRBV19 with TRBJ1-2; no clear D. Sequenced input: PBMCs or T cells enriched from blood (not recorded which). CDR3 amino acids: CASSEPPVNYGYTF. The CDR3 nucleotides are TGTGCCAGTAGTGAACCCCCGGTAAACTATGGCTACACCTTC. Variable domain in full (rest from reference TRBV19 and TRBJ1-2): DGGITQSPKYLFRKEGQNVTLSCEQNLNHDAMYWYRQDPGQGLRLIYYSQIVNDFQKGDIAEGYSVSREKKESFPLTVTSAQKNPTAFYLCASSEPPVNYGYTFGSGTRLTVV.